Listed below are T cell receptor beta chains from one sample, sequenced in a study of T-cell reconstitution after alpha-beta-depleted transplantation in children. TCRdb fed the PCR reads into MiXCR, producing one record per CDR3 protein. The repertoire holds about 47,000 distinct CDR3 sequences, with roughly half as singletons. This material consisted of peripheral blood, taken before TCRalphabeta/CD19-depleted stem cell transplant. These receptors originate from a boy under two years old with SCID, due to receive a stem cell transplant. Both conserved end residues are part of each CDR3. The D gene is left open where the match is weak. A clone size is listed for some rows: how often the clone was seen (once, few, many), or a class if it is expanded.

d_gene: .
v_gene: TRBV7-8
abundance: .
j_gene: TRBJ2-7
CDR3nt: TGTGCCAGCAGCTTAGCTACGGTGACCTACGAGCAGTACTTC
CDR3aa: CASSLATVTYEQYF

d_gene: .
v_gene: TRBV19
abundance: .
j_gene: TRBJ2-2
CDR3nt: TGTGCCAGTAGTGCCAAAGGGGCCGGGGAGCTGTTTTTT
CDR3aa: CASSAKGAGELFF

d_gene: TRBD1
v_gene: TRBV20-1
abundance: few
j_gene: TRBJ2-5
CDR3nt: TGCAGTGCCGACACGACAGGGTTTGGGACCCAGTACTTC
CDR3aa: CSADTTGFGTQYF

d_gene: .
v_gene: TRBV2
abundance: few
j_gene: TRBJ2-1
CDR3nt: TGTGCCAGCAGCCCCATGGGGAAGAATGAGCAGTTCTTC
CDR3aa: CASSPMGKNEQFF

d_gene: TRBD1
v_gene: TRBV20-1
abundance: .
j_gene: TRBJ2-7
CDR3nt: TGCAGTGCTAGAGCGACAGGGGTGGGAAGCGAGCAGTACTTC
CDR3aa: CSARATGVGSEQYF

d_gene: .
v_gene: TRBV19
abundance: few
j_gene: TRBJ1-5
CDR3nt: TGTGCCAGTAGTATAGATCTGGGGTATCAGCCCCAGCATTTT
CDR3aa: CASSIDLGYQPQHF

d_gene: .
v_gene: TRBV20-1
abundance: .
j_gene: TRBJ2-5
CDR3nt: TGCAGTGCTAGTGCCGGGACCAAAGAGACCCAGTACTTC
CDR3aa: CSASAGTKETQYF

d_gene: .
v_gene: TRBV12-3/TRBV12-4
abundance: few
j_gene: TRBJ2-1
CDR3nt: TGTGCCAGCACCCAATCCCTCGGGACGGCCTACAATGAGCAGTTCTTC
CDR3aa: CASTQSLGTAYNEQFF

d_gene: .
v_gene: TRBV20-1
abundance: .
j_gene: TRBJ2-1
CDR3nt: TGCAGTGCTAGAGGGAACACTAGAGATGAGCAGTTCTTC
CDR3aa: CSARGNTRDEQFF

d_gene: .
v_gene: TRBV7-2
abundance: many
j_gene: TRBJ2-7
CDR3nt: TGTGCCAGCAGCTTAGGAGTGAGTTACGAGCAGTACTTC
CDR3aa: CASSLGVSYEQYF

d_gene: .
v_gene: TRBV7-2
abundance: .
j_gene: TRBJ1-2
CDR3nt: TGTGCCAGCAGCCCAGCGTGGGGGGGGCGAGTAAGCGGCTACACCTTC
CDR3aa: CASSPAWGGRVSGYTF

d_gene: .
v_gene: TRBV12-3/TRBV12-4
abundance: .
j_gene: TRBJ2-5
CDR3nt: TGTGCCAGCACCAAAGGCAGGGGACAGACCCAGTACTTC
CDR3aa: CASTKGRGQTQYF

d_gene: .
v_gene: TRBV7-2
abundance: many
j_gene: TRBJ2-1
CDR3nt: TGTGCCAGCAGCTTACAAAGAGTCGAGCAGTTCTTC
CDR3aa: CASSLQRVEQFF

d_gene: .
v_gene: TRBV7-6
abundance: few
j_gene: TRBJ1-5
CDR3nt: TGTGCCAGCAGCCCCTCAGGCCGGCTCAATCAGCCCCAGCATTTT
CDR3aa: CASSPSGRLNQPQHF

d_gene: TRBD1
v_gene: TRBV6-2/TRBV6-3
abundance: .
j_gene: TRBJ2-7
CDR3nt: TGTGCCAGCAGTCCCGGGGACAGCTACTACGAGCAGTACTTC
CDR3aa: CASSPGDSYYEQYF

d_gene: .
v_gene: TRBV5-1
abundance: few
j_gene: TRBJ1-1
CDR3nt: TGCGCCAGCAGCTTCTGGACTGAGGGGGGCACTGAAGCTTTCTTT
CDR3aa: CASSFWTEGGTEAFF

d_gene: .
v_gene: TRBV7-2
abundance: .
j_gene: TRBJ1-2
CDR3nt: TGTGCCAGCAGCTTGGACCTTTACTATGGCTACACCTTC
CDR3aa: CASSLDLYYGYTF